A selection of T cell receptor beta chains follows, all from one sample in a study of cytomegalovirus exposure and HLA in healthy donors. TCRdb keeps only in-frame clones here, not all; method: immunoSEQ multiplex PCR. The sample lists 150,000 or so clones, approximately 80% occurring once. What was sequenced was PBMCs. Receptor source: a man aged 45-60 years in good health and CMV-seronegative. The CDR3 runs from the conserved cysteine through the conserved F or W. The D gene is left open where the match is weak. A clone size is listed for some rows: how often the clone was seen (once, few, many), or a class if it is expanded.

J	V	size	D	DNA	CDR3
TRBJ1-5	TRBV6-1	NA	TRBD1	TGTGCCAGCAGTGAAGCGGGACAGGGAAATTGGCCCCAGCATTTT	CASSEAGQGNWPQHF
TRBJ2-7	TRBV29-1	NA	NA	TGCAGCGTAATGTATGGAGTAGGCTCCTACGAGCAGTACTTC	CSVMYGVGSYEQYF
TRBJ2-1	TRBV7-9	few	TRBD2	TGTGCCAGCCGAGCGGGAGTAGGCGGCAATGAGCAGTTCTTC	CASRAGVGGNEQFF
TRBJ2-2	TRBV6-4	NA	TRBD2	TGTGCCAGCAGTCTAGCGGGATGGTCCGGGGAGCTGTTTTTT	CASSLAGWSGELFF
TRBJ2-5	TRBV5-1	NA	TRBD1	TGCGCCAGCAGCATTACAGGGGGCGAAGAGACCCAGTACTTC	CASSITGGEETQYF
TRBJ2-1	TRBV28	NA	NA	TGTGCCAGCAGTTTATGGGGCACCCGCGGGCCTGAGCAGTTCTTC	CASSLWGTRGPEQFF
TRBJ1-1	TRBV29-1	NA	NA	TGCAGCGGAAAACAGGGGAACACTGAAGCTTTCTTT	CSGKQGNTEAFF
TRBJ1-1	TRBV6-1	few	NA	TGTGCCAGCAGTGGACTAGAAGCTTTCTTT	CASSGLEAFF
TRBJ1-1	TRBV28	NA	NA	TGTGCCAGCTTAGCGATACAAGTGGTGGCGGGCCGGAGCACTGAAGCTTTCTTT	CASLAIQVVAGRSTEAFF
TRBJ2-4	TRBV7-2	NA	NA	TGTGCCAGCAGCTTAGGTCGGGGTACCAAAAACATTCAGTACTTC	CASSLGRGTKNIQYF
TRBJ1-4	TRBV7-9	NA	NA	TGTGCCAGCAGCTCAGGGGATCGGGGTGAAAAACTGTTTTTT	CASSSGDRGEKLFF
TRBJ2-7	TRBV7-9	NA	NA	TGTGCCAGCAGCTTATCAGCCTACGAGCAGTACTTC	CASSLSAYEQYF
TRBJ2-1	TRBV18	NA	TRBD2	TGTGCCAGCTCTTCCCTTAGCGGGGGGGCTTACAATGAGCAGTTCTTC	CASSSLSGGAYNEQFF
TRBJ2-7	TRBV21-1	NA	NA	TGTGCCAGCAGCAATGAATTCCAGGACAGGCGCTACGAGCAGTACTTC	CASSNEFQDRRYEQYF
TRBJ2-7	TRBV7-9	NA	TRBD1	TGTGCCAGCAGCTTAATCCCACAGGGGGCCGACGAGCAGTACTTC	CASSLIPQGADEQYF
TRBJ2-5	TRBV9	NA	NA	TGTGCCAGCAGCGTAGACTCAAATTACCAAGAGACCCAGTACTTC	CASSVDSNYQETQYF
TRBJ2-3	TRBV2	NA	NA	TGTGCCAGCAGTGCACCTGGGGCCGTAGAAGGCGGCACAGATACGCAGTATTTT	CASSAPGAVEGGTDTQYF
TRBJ2-7	TRBV5-1	NA	TRBD2	TGCGCCAGCAGCTACCTCCCGCGGACTAGCGGATACGAGCAGTACTTC	CASSYLPRTSGYEQYF
TRBJ2-7	TRBV6-5	NA	NA	NA	CASSSSGGSYEQYF
TRBJ1-3	TRBV13	few	TRBD1	TGTGCCAGCAGCAGCCTCCGCCAGGGGGCATATAGGTACTCTGGAAACACCATATATTTT	CASSSLRQGAYRYSGNTIYF
TRBJ1-2	TRBV4-1	NA	NA	TGCGCCAGCAGCCGATATGTAGAGGGTGGCTACACCTTC	CASSRYVEGGYTF
TRBJ2-3	TRBV7-2	NA	NA	TGTGCCAGCAGCTTACGGGTTGTAGATACGCAGTATTTT	CASSLRVVDTQYF
TRBJ1-6	TRBV25-1	NA	NA	TGTGCCAGCCGTCCACACCCTCAAGAAAGCTCCTATAATTCACCCCTCCACTTT	CASRPHPQESSYNSPLHF